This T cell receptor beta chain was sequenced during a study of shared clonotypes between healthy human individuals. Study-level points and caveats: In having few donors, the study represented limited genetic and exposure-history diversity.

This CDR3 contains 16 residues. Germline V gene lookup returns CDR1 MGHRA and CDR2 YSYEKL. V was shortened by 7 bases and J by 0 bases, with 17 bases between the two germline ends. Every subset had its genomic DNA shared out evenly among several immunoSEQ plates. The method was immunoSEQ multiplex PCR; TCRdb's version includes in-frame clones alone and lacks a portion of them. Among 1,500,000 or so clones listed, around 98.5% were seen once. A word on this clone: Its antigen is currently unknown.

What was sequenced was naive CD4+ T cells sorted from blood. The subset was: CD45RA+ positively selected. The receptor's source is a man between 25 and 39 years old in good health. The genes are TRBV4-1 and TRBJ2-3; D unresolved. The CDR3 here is CASTLTPGASTDTQYF. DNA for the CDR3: TGCGCCAGCACCTTAACTCCGGGCGCTAGCACAGATACGCAGTATTTT.